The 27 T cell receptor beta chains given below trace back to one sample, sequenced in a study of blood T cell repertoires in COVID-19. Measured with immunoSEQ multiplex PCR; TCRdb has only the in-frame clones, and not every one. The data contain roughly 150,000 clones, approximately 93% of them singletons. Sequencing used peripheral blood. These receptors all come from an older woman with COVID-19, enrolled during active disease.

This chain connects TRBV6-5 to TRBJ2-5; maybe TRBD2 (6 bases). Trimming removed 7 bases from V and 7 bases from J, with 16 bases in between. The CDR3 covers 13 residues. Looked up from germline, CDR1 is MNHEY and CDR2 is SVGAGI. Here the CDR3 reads CASKRGDVGTQYF. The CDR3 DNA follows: TGTGCCAGCAAACGCGGGGATGTGGGGACCCAGTACTTC.

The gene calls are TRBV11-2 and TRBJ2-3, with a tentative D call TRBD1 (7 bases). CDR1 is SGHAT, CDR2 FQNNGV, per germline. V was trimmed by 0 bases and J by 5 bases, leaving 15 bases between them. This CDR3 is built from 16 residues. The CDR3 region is CASSLDWRGRGDTQYF. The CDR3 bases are TGTGCCAGCAGCTTAGATTGGAGGGGGCGCGGAGATACGCAGTATTTT.

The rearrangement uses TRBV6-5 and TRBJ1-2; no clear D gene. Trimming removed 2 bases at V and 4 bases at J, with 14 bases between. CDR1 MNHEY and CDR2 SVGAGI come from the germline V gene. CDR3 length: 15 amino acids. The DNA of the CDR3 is TGTGCCAGCAGTTACAATTCGGGGTTCGGCTATGGCTACACCTTC. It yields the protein CASSYNSGFGYGYTF.

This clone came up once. In DNA form, the CDR3 reads TGTGCCAGCAGCGTAGAGAGCGGGGGGTTCACAGATACGCAGTATTTT. Translating gives CASSVESGGFTDTQYF. The chain joins TRBV9 to TRBJ2-3; 9 nucleotides agree with TRBD2. CDR1 is SGDLS, CDR2 YYNGEE, per germline. V shed 0 bases and J 2 bases; nucleotides not matched to a gene: 4. The CDR3 length is 16 residues.

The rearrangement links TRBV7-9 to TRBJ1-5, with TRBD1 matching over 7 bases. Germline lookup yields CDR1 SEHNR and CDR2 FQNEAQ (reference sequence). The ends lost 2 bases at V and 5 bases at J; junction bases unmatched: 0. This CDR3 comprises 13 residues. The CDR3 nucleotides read TGTGCCAGCAGCTTAACAGGGGATCAGCCCCAGCATTTT. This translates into CASSLTGDQPQHF.

CDR3: CASSVAPVAPGWGGQKNQPQHF. The CDR3 nucleotides are TGTGCCAGCAGCGTAGCCCCAGTAGCCCCCGGGTGGGGGGGACAAAAGAATCAGCCCCAGCATTTT. This chain uses TRBV9 with TRBJ1-5; possibly TRBD1 for D (6 bases). Germline V lookup: CDR1 SGDLS, CDR2 YYNGEE. V dropped 0 bases and J dropped 4 bases, with 32 bases sitting between them. The CDR3 is 22 amino acids.

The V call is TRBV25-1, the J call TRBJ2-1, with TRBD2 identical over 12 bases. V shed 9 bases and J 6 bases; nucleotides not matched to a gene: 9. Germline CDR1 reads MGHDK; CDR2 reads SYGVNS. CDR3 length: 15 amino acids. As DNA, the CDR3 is TGTGCCAGTGGTCGGACTAGCGGGGTGGGCAATGAGCAGTTCTTC. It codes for CASGRTSGVGNEQFF. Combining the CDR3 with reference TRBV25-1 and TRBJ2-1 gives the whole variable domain EADIYQTPRYLVIGTGKKITLECSQTMGHDKMYWYQQDPGMELHLIHYSYGVNSTEKGDLSSESTVSRIRTEHFPLTLESARPSHTSQYLCASGRTSGVGNEQFFGPGTRLTVL.

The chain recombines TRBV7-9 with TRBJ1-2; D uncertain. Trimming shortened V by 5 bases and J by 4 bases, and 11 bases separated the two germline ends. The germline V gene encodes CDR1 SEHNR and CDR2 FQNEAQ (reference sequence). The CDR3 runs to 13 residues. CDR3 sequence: CASSRVSGYGYTF. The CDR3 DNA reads TGTGCCAGCAGCCGAGTATCCGGCTATGGCTACACCTTC.

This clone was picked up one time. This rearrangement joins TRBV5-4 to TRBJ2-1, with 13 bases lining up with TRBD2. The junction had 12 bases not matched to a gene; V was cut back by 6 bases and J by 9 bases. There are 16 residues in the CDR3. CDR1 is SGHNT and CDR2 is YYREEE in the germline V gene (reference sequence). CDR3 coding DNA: TGTGCCAGCACCCCTTCAACTAGCGGGGGGGCCGGTGAGCAGTTCTTC. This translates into CASTPSTSGGAGEQFF.

For the CDR3, the DNA is TGTGCCAACCCTTTCGGGTTCTCCACTAACTATGGCTACACCTTC. Protein: CANPFGFSTNYGYTF. V and J are TRBV6-9 and TRBJ1-2; D call uncertain. The CDR3 is made up of 15 amino acids. Trimming stripped 10 bases from V and 0 bases from J, with 18 bases between. CDR1 and CDR2 from the germline V gene are MNHGY and SVAAGI.

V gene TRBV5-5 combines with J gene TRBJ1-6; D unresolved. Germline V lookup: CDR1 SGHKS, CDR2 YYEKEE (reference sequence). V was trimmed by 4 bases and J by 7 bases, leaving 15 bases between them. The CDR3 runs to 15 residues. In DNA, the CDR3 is TGTGCCAGCAGCCTGCGAACTGCGCTAAATTCACCCCTCCACTTT. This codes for CASSLRTALNSPLHF.

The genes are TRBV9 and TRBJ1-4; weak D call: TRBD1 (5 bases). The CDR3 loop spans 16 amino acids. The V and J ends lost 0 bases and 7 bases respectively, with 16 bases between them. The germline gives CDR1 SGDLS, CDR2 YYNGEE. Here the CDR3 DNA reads TGTGCCAGCAGCGTAGGAGCGGGGACCAATGGTGAAAAACTGTTTTTT. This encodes CASSVGAGTNGEKLFF.

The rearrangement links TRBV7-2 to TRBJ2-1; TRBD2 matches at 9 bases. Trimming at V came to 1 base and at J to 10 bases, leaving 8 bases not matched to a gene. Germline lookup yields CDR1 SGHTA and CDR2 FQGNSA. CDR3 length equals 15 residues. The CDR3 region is CASSLGSGGGGEQFF. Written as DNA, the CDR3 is TGTGCCAGCAGCTTAGGTAGCGGGGGAGGAGGCGAGCAGTTCTTC. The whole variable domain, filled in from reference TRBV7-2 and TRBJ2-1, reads GAGVSQSPSNKVTEKGKDVELRCDPISGHTALYWYRQSLGQGLEFLIYFQGNSAPDKSGLPSDRFSAERTGGSVSTLTIQRTQQEDSAVYLCASSLGSGGGGEQFFGPGTRLTVL.

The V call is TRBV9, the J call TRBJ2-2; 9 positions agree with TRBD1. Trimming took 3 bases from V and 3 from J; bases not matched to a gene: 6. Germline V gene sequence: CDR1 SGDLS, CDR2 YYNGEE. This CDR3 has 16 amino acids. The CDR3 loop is CASSDRDRDYTGELFF. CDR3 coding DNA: TGTGCCAGCAGCGACCGGGACAGGGATTACACCGGGGAGCTGTTTTTT.

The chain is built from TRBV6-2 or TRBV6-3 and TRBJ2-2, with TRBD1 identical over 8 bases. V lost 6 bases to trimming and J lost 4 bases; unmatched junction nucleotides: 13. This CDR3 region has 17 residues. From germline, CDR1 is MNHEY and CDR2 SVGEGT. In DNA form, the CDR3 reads TGTGCCAGCAGCCCCGCCCGTACAGGGGGAGGCACCGGGGAGCTGTTTTTT. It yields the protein CASSPARTGGGTGELFF.

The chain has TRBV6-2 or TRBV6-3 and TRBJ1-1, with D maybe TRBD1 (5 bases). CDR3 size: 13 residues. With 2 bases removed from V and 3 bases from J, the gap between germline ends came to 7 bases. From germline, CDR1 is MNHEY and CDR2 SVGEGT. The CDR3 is CASSYEGDTEAFF. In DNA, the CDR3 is TGTGCCAGCAGTTACGAAGGGGACACTGAAGCTTTCTTT.

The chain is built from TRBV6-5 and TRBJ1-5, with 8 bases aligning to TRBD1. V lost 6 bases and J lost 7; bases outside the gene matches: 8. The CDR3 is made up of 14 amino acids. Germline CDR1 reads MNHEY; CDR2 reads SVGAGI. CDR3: CASSQTGGRQPQHF. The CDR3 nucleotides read TGTGCCAGCAGCCAAACAGGGGGGCGGCAGCCCCAGCATTTT.

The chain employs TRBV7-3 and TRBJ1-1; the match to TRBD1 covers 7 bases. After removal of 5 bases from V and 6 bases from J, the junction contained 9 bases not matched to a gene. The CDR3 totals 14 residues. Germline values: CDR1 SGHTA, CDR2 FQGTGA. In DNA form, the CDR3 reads TGTGCCAGCAGCGCTCTCTCCGGGACAGCTGAAGCTTTCTTT. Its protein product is CASSALSGTAEAFF.

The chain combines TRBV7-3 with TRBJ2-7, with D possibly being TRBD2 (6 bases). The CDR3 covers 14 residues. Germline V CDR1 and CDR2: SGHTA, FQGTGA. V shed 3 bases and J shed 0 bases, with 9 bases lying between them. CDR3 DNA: TGTGCCAGCAGCTTGGGGGGTCTCTCCTACGAGCAGTACTTC. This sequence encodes CASSLGGLSYEQYF.

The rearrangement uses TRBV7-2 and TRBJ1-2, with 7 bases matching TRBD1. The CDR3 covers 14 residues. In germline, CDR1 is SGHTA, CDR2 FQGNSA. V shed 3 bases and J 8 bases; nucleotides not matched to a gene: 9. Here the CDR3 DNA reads TGTGCCAGCAGCTTCCGGCGGGAGGGGGCGGGCTACACCTTC. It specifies CASSFRREGAGYTF.

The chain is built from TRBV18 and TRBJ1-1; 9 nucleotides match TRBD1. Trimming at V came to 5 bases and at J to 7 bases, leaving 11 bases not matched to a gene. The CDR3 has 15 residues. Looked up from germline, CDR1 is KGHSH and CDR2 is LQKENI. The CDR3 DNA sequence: TGTGCCAGCTCATCGGGCCCCGGGACAGGGAGTGAAGCTTTCTTT. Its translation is CASSSGPGTGSEAFF. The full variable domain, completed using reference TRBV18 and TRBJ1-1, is NAGVMQNPRHLVRRRGQEARLRCSPMKGHSHVYWYRQLPEEGLKFMVYLQKENIIDESGMPKERFSAEFPKEGPSILRIQQVVRGDSAAYFCASSSGPGTGSEAFFGQGTRLTVV.

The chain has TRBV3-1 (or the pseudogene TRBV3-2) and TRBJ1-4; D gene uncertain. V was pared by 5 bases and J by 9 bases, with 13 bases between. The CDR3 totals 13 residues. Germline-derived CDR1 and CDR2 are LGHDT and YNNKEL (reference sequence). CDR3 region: CASSAGVEQKLFF. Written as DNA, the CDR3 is TGTGCCAGCAGCGCGGGAGTCGAGCAAAAACTGTTTTTT.

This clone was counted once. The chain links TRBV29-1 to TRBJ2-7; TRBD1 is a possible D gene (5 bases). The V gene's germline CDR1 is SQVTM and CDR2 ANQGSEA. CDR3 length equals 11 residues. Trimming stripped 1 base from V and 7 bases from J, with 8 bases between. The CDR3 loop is CSVEGRDEQYF. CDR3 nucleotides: TGCAGCGTTGAAGGCAGGGATGAGCAGTACTTC.

The CDR3 DNA sequence: TGCGCCAGCAGCTGGGAAGGGGACCAAGAGACCCAGTACTTC. Translation gives CASSWEGDQETQYF. The chain links TRBV5-1 to TRBJ2-5; TRBD1 might be the D (5 bases). V was clipped by 3 bases and J by 0 bases, with 9 bases between them. Germline CDR1 SGHRS, CDR2 YFSETQ. CDR3 length: 14 residues. The full variable domain, with the rest looked up from reference TRBV5-1 and TRBJ2-5, is KAGVTQTPRYLIKTRGQQVTLSCSPISGHRSVSWYQQTPGQGLQFLFEYFSETQRNKGNFPGRFSGRQFSNSRSEMNVSTLELGDSALYLCASSWEGDQETQYFGPGTRLLVL.

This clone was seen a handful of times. The DNA for the CDR3 is TGTGCCAGCAGCTTAGGGGGGACTGGGGCTTTCTTT. Its protein is CASSLGGTGAFF. The chain employs TRBV11-2 and TRBJ1-1, with D perhaps TRBD1 (5 bases). The germline V gene has CDR1 SGHAT and CDR2 FQNNGV. The CDR3 is made up of 12 amino acids. V lost 1 base and J 11 bases, leaving 11 bases between the germline ends.

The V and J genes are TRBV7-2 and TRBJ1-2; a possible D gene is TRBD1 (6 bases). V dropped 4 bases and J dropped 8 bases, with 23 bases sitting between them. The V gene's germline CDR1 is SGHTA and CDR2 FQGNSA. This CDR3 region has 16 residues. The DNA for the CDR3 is TGTGCCAGCAGCTCACCAGCGATTACAGGGTTTGGGGGCTACACCTTC. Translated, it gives CASSSPAITGFGGYTF.

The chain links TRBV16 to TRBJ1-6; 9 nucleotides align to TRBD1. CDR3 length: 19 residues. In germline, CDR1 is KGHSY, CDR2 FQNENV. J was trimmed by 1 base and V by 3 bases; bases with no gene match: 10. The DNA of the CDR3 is TGTGCCAGCAGCCACCGGGACAGGGCTGTTTGGTCCTATAATTCACCCCTCCACTTT. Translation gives CASSHRDRAVWSYNSPLHF.